The T cell receptor (beta chain) under discussion was sequenced for a study of T cells after somatic rescue of genetic block. TCRdb's copy holds only in-frame clones and misses some; the assay was immunoSEQ multiplex PCR. Of fewer than 150,000 clones listed, 80% to 95% are singletons. Germline CDR1 and CDR2: MNHNS and SASEGT. The CDR3 contains 16 residues. V was cut by 1 base and J by 0 bases, with 11 bases left in between. Sequenced sample: peripheral blood mononuclear cells (PBMCs). The rearrangement joins TRBV6-1 to TRBJ2-3; D call uncertain. The receptor's source is a woman between 18 and 29 years old. CDR3 sequence: CASSEGAGSSTDTQYF. DNA of the CDR3: TGTGCCAGCAGTGAAGGAGCAGGATCTAGCACAGATACGCAGTATTTT.